One and the same sample provided the 22 T cell receptor beta chains below, sequenced in a study of blood T cells in healthy people across ages. Through a sample-barcoded 5' primer and a J-beta primer mix, a second PCR was run for roughly 6 to 12 cycles. In TCRdb, the 5' RACE reads were re-called with MiXCR into one record per CDR3 protein. The data hold 800,000 to 1,300,000 distinct CDR3 sequences, with roughly a quarter observed a single time. The sample also formed part of further work on T cells of mothers and their children.

The material sequenced was blood. Receptor source: a girl aged 2 to 9 in good health.

This clonotype was picked up many times. The chain has TRBV7-2 and TRBJ1-1; D may be TRBD1 (5 bases). The V and J ends lost 2 bases and 4 bases respectively, with 14 bases between them. The CDR3 runs 15 residues. Germline V gene data show CDR1 as SGHTA and CDR2 as FQGNSA. CDR3 bases: TGTGCCAGCAGCTTACTGTACGGGGCTAGCACTGAAGCTTTCTTT. It translates to CASSLLYGASTEAFF.

The chain carries TRBV24-1 and TRBJ2-3; D uncertain. Germline CDR1 KGHDR, CDR2 SFDVKD. The CDR3 is made up of 13 amino acids. Trimming cost V 7 bases and J 0 bases, with 7 bases left between them. The CDR3, as DNA: TGTGCCACCAGACACCTTAGCACAGATACGCAGTATTTT. Its translation is CATRHLSTDTQYF.

This clonotype has just a few counts. V usage is TRBV12-3 or TRBV12-4 and J usage is TRBJ2-2; D remains ambiguous. Between the trimmed V and J ends, which lost 6 bases and 2 bases, there was a span of 13 bases. This CDR3 region has 15 residues. The CDR3 is CASSLEAPNTGELFF. In DNA, the CDR3 is TGTGCCAGCAGCCTAGAGGCACCTAACACCGGGGAGCTGTTTTTT.

The V call is TRBV10-3, the J call TRBJ2-1, with D possibly being TRBD2 (6 bases). This CDR3 spans 15 amino acids. Trimming removed 7 bases at V and 7 bases at J, with 20 bases between. Germline loops: CDR1 ENHRY, CDR2 SYGVKD. The CDR3, as DNA: TGTGCCATCACATTCGGTGGGGAAGGGAGGAATGAGCAGTTCTTC. Its translation is CAITFGGEGRNEQFF.

V is TRBV6-6 and J is TRBJ2-2, with 8 bases lining up with TRBD2. In germline, CDR1 is MNHNY, CDR2 SVGAGI (reference sequence). The ends lost 4 bases at V and 4 bases at J; junction bases unmatched: 8. CDR3 length: 16 amino acids. CDR3 DNA sequence: TGTGCCAGCAGTTCGAGCGGGAGACGGAGCACCGGGGAGCTGTTTTTT. Amino acids: CASSSSGRRSTGELFF.

This clonotype was detected only a few times. V and J are TRBV5-5 and TRBJ1-5; D call uncertain. V lost 2 bases and J 3 bases, leaving 12 bases between the germline ends. Germline V gene lookup returns CDR1 SGHKS and CDR2 YYEKEE (reference sequence). The CDR3 contains 15 residues. CDR3 nucleotides: TGTGCCAGCAGCTTTAGCCAGCTTTTCAATCAGCCCCAGCATTTT. Translation gives CASSFSQLFNQPQHF.

CDR3 sequence: CASSLVSAGNEKLFF. Here the CDR3 DNA reads TGTGCCAGCAGCTTAGTTTCGGCAGGGAATGAAAAACTGTTTTTT. V and J are TRBV11-2 and TRBJ1-4; a weak D match, TRBD1 (5 bases). V was cut by 1 base and J by 5 bases, with 11 bases left in between. CDR1 and CDR2 from the germline V gene are SGHAT and FQNNGV. CDR3 length: 15 amino acids.

This clonotype came up a few times. The V gene is TRBV7-6, the J gene TRBJ2-7, with 7 bases aligning to TRBD2. The CDR3 has 16 residues. CDR1 and CDR2 (germline): SGHVS, FNYEAQ. The junction had 8 bases not matched to a gene; V was cut back by 0 bases and J by 3 bases. The CDR3 nucleotides are TGTGCCAGCAGCTTAGCACGGACTAGTCTAGGCTACGAGCAGTACTTC. Translated: CASSLARTSLGYEQYF.

This clonotype was seen ten or more times. Compared with germline, one end of the junction differs, possibly owing to a read error. This chain connects TRBV7-7 to TRBJ2-7; D gene uncertain. CDR1 SSHAT and CDR2 FNYEAQ come from the germline V gene (reference sequence). The CDR3 covers 10 residues. The CDR3 nucleotides are TGTGCTAGCAGCTTATTAGAGCAGTACTTC. It codes for CASSLLEQYF.

This rearrangement joins TRBV9 to TRBJ2-5, with 10 bases lining up with TRBD2. Trimming took 1 base from V and 3 from J; bases not matched to a gene: 0. This CDR3 contains 14 residues. CDR1 SGDLS and CDR2 YYNGEE come from the germline V gene. The DNA of the CDR3 is TGTGCCAGCAGCGTACTAGCGGGAGAAGAGACCCAGTACTTC. This gives the protein CASSVLAGEETQYF.

This clonotype turned up a few times. V usage is TRBV4-3 and J usage is TRBJ2-7; 7 bases agree with TRBD1. The germline CDR1 and CDR2 sequences are LGHNA and YSLEER. Trimming cost V 2 bases and J 4 bases; bases outside gene matches: 8. The length of the CDR3 is 15 residues. CDR3 nucleotides: TGCGCCAGCAGCCAACGTGACAGGGTTGGATACGAGCAGTACTTC. It encodes CASSQRDRVGYEQYF.

Comment on this clonotype: Sequence at one end of the junction differs from germline and may be a read error. J is TRBJ2-1 and V is TRBV7-7, with D possibly being TRBD2 (7 bases). The J call is in doubt because the DNA end fits TRBJ2-7 better. Germline loops: CDR1 SSHAT, CDR2 FNYEAQ (reference sequence). CDR3 length: 13 residues. Here the CDR3 DNA reads TGTGCTAGCAGCACGGGGGGCGGGGCGGAGCAGTACTTC. Encoded protein: CASSTGGGAEQYF.

In its sample, this clonotype was seen a few times. The J gene is TRBJ2-7, the V gene TRBV28, with 9 bases lining up with TRBD1. Per germline, CDR1 MDHEN and CDR2 SYDVKM. The CDR3 is 15 amino acids. V shed 1 base and J 5 bases; nucleotides not matched to a gene: 6. CDR3 residues: CASSLSRQGDHEQYF. In nucleotides, the CDR3 is TGTGCCAGCAGTTTATCTCGACAGGGGGACCACGAGCAGTACTTC.

This clonotype was recorded a few times. V is TRBV29-1 and J is TRBJ2-3, with 8 bases fitting TRBD2. Losses at the gene ends were 2 bases for V and 1 base for J; bases not matched to a gene: 8. This CDR3 spans 16 amino acids. The germline V gene encodes CDR1 SQVTM and CDR2 ANQGSEA. The CDR3 region is CSVENTQRGRTDTQYF. DNA of the CDR3: TGCAGCGTTGAAAATACTCAGCGGGGGCGCACAGATACGCAGTATTTT.

This clonotype was detected a few times. This chain links TRBV29-1 with TRBJ2-7; TRBD2 agrees at 7 bases. The CDR3 is 13 amino acids. V was pared by 3 bases and J by 4 bases, with 6 bases of the junction left unmatched. Germline V gene data show CDR1 as SQVTM and CDR2 as ANQGSEA. This CDR3 is CSVEVGGRYEQYF. Here the CDR3 DNA reads TGCAGCGTTGAGGTGGGAGGGCGGTACGAGCAGTACTTC.

This clonotype was counted a few times. The chain employs TRBV6-5 and TRBJ1-5; D not resolved. V was trimmed by 1 base and J by 7 bases, leaving 11 bases between them. The V gene's germline CDR1 is MNHEY and CDR2 SVGAGI. The CDR3 length is 14 residues. In DNA, the CDR3 is TGTGCCAGCAGTTACTTCGCGATGGGACAGCCCCAGCATTTT. It yields the protein CASSYFAMGQPQHF.

In its sample, this clonotype was seen a few times. This chain links TRBV7-9 with TRBJ2-1, with 10 bases fitting TRBD2. The CDR3 extends over 16 amino acids. The V gene's germline CDR1 is SEHNR and CDR2 FQNEAQ (reference sequence). Losses at the gene ends were 5 bases for V and 4 bases for J; bases not matched to a gene: 8. DNA for the CDR3: TGTGCCAGCAGCCTAGAGGCTAGCGGGGGTTACAATGAGCAGTTCTTC. This sequence encodes CASSLEASGGYNEQFF.

The J gene is TRBJ2-1, the V gene TRBV6-4; D remains unclear. The V and J ends lost 3 bases and 3 bases respectively, with 12 bases between them. Per the germline V gene, CDR1 is MRHNA and CDR2 is SNTAGT. This CDR3 contains 15 residues. The CDR3: CASSEKGMDYNEQFF. DNA of the CDR3: TGTGCCAGCAGTGAAAAAGGGATGGACTACAATGAGCAGTTCTTC.

For this clonotype: Given a much more abundant clone one base away, this may be a read error. The chain uses TRBV7-2 and TRBJ2-7; D unclear. V was pared by 3 bases and J by 2 bases, with 5 bases between. This CDR3 contains 12 residues. Germline lookup yields CDR1 SGHTA and CDR2 FQGNSA. CDR3 sequence reads: CASSFAPYEQYF. The CDR3 bases are TGTGCCAGCAGCTTTGCGCCCTACGAGCAGTACTTC. Filled out from reference TRBV7-2 and TRBJ2-7, the complete variable domain reads GAGVSQSPSNKVTEKGKDVELRCDPISGHTALYWYRQSLGQGLEFLIYFQGNSAPDKSGLPSDRFSAERTGGSVSTLTIQRTQQEDSAVYLCASSFAPYEQYFGPGTRLTVT.

This sequence joins TRBV6-5 and TRBJ2-1, with 7 bases that match TRBD1. The V gene end was trimmed by 7 bases and the J gene end by 6 bases; junction bases not matched to a gene: 6. Looked up from germline, CDR1 is MNHEY and CDR2 is SVGAGI. The CDR3 spans 13 residues. This CDR3 is CASMRGGFNEQFF. Here the CDR3 DNA reads TGTGCCAGCATGAGAGGGGGCTTCAATGAGCAGTTCTTC.

The chain recombines TRBV27 with TRBJ2-7; 9 positions agree with TRBD1. Germline trimming cut 7 bases from V and 2 bases from J; bases unmatched to any gene: 9. The V gene's germline CDR1 is MNHEY and CDR2 SMNVEV (reference sequence). CDR3 length equals 15 residues. The CDR3, as DNA: TGTGCCAGCAACCCCTCCGGGACAGGGACCTACGAGCAGTACTTC. It yields the protein CASNPSGTGTYEQYF.

This clonotype occurred a few times. V is TRBV27 and J is TRBJ1-2, with D possibly being TRBD1 (5 bases). Trimming took 2 bases from V and 3 from J, leaving 10 bases between them. This CDR3 contains 14 residues. Germline assignment: CDR1 MNHEY and CDR2 SMNVEV (reference sequence). Written as DNA, the CDR3 is TGTGCCAGCAGTTTACAGGGTGTGGACTATGGCTACACCTTC. It encodes CASSLQGVDYGYTF.